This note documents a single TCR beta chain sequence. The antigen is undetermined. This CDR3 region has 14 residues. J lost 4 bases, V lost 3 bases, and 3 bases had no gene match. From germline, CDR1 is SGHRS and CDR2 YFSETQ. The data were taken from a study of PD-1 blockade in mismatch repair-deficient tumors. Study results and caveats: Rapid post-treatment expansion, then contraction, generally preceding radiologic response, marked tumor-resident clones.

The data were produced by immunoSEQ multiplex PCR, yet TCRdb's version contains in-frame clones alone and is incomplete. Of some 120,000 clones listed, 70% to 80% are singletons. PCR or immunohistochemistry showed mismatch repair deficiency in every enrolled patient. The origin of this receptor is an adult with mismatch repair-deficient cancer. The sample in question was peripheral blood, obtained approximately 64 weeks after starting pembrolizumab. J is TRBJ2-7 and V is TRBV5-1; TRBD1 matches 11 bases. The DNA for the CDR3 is TGCGCCAGCAGCTACGGACAGGGGGCTTACGAGCAGTACTTC. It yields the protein CASSYGQGAYEQYF.